These T cell receptor beta chains were read from a single sample in a study of shared T cell receptors in the human thymus. TCRdb's table, derived via immunoSEQ multiplex PCR, lists solely in-frame clones and lacks some. The table shows 500,000 to 750,000 clones, with over 75% occurring only once. These data were also filed under a second study, of human thymus T cells.

Sequencing used thymocytes. The receptors were sampled from a boy under two years old with a congenital heart defect. CDR3s include the opening cysteine and the closing phenylalanine or tryptophan. A D gene is named only where the DNA matches it firmly. Clone size appears in some rows only: once, few, many, or a class for an expanded clone.

v_gene	d_gene	abundance	j_gene	CDR3aa	CDR3nt
TRBV28	TRBD2	few	TRBJ2-7	CASSPTQGLAGSYEQYF	TGTGCCAGCAGTCCAACCCAGGGACTAGCGGGATCGTACGAGCAGTACTTC
TRBV5-1	TRBD2	few	TRBJ2-7	CASREARNEQYF	TGCGCCAGCCGGGAGGCGAGAAACGAGCAGTACTTC
TRBV14	TRBD2	-	TRBJ2-7	CASSQDRTSGRNSYEQYF	TGTGCCAGCAGCCAAGATCGGACTAGCGGGAGGAACTCCTACGAGCAGTACTTC
TRBV27	TRBD2	-	TRBJ2-2	CASSLGLAGEGTGELFF	TGTGCCAGCAGTTTAGGACTAGCGGGAGAGGGCACCGGGGAGCTGTTTTTT
TRBV19	-	few	TRBJ1-2	CASSSRAHGYTF	TGTGCCAGTAGTTCCAGGGCTCACGGCTACACCTTC
TRBV10-2	TRBD2	once	TRBJ2-7	CASSQTSGRAEREQYF	TGCGCCAGCAGTCAGACTAGCGGGAGGGCCGAGAGGGAGCAGTACTTC
TRBV29-1	-	-	TRBJ2-5	CSVPSGVPGTQYF	TGCAGCGTTCCGTCAGGGGTGCCTGGGACCCAGTACTTC
TRBV28	-	-	TRBJ2-3	CASSLDWRVSTDTQYF	TGTGCCAGCAGCCTTGACTGGCGGGTGTCCACAGATACGCAGTATTTT
TRBV7-7	-	-	TRBJ2-1	CASSSLGSPRGGNEQFF	TGTGCCAGCAGCTCCCTTGGTAGCCCGCGGGGAGGAAATGAGCAGTTCTTC
TRBV28	-	-	TRBJ1-4	CASRLLSNKEKLFF	TGTGCCAGCAGACTCCTATCTAATAAGGAAAAACTGTTTTTT
TRBV28	TRBD1	-	TRBJ1-1	CASSFRTGGGITEAFF	TGTGCCAGCAGTTTCAGGACAGGGGGCGGCATCACTGAAGCTTTCTTT
TRBV2	TRBD2	-	TRBJ2-1	CASSPTSGYEQFF	TGTGCCAGCAGCCCGACTAGCGGGTATGAGCAGTTCTTC
TRBV7-6	TRBD2	-	TRBJ2-5	CASSLRLKTSGIKETQYF	TGTGCCAGCAGCCTACGACTCAAGACTAGCGGTATTAAAGAGACCCAGTACTTC
TRBV6-1	TRBD2	-	TRBJ2-1	CASSEGGSGRAPDIDNEQFF	TGTGCCAGCAGTGAAGGGGGTAGCGGGAGGGCCCCGGATATCGACAATGAGCAGTTCTTC
TRBV11-2	TRBD1	-	TRBJ1-2	CASVGTGGFISNYGYTF	TGTGCCAGTGTGGGGACAGGGGGCTTCATCTCCAACTATGGCTACACCTTC
TRBV11-3	-	-	TRBJ1-1	CASQGGDQVTATFF	TGTGCCAGCCAAGGGGGGGATCAGGTAACTGCGACTTTCTTT
TRBV4-1	TRBD2	few	TRBJ2-5	CASSQDEAGERETQYF	TGCGCCAGCAGCCAAGATGAGGCGGGAGAGAGAGAGACCCAGTACTTC
TRBV11-2	-	-	TRBJ2-7	CASSFVPFDEQYF	TGTGCCAGCAGCTTCGTCCCGTTCGACGAGCAGTACTTC
TRBV7-2	-	-	TRBJ1-1	CASSFKGDTEAFF	TGTGCCAGCAGCTTTAAGGGAGACACTGAAGCTTTCTTT
TRBV10-3	TRBD1	-	TRBJ2-7	CAISPFTGGGFPYEQYF	TGTGCCATCAGCCCCTTCACAGGGGGCGGTTTTCCCTACGAGCAGTACTTC
TRBV5-4	-	-	TRBJ2-3	CASSFNRDPDTQYF	TGTGCCAGCAGTTTCAACAGGGACCCAGATACGCAGTATTTT
TRBV5-6	-	-	TRBJ2-7	CASSLAGSGPPPYEQYF	TGTGCCAGCAGCTTGGCCGGAAGCGGGCCCCCTCCCTACGAGCAGTACTTC
TRBV12-5	-	-	TRBJ2-3	CASGLDLQVADTQYF	TGTGCTAGTGGTTTGGACCTACAGGTTGCGGATACGCAGTATTTT